This TCR beta chain originates from a study of human T cells and chemical hapten exposure. Looking at the study overall: The study lasted roughly 26 weeks, and patients were dosed weekly with diphenylcyclopropenone on the scalp throughout. Mainly, slight library volume differences in the pool made TCR yields vary.

This clonotype was picked up a small number of times. Time point denoted: patch test 1, 2 weeks after DPC sensitization. Treatment noted: therapeutic diphenylcyclopropenone sensitization with weekly scalp DPC. Looked up from germline, CDR1 is SNHLY and CDR2 is FYNNEI. The V end lost 9 bases, the J end lost 0 bases, and 18 bases lay between the germline ends. This CDR3 has 15 amino acids. TCRdb re-derived calls from the RACE reads in MiXCR, one entry per CDR3 protein. The repertoire holds fewer than 95,000 distinct CDR3 sequences, with 8% to 11% as singletons. This chain connects TRBV2 to TRBJ2-7; D might be TRBD1 (6 bases). The sequence derives from a middle-aged man with alopecia areata. Some clones in this sample may be carry-over from other donors' samples. The specimen was whole blood, collected in connection with sensitization to the hapten diphenylcyclopropenone (DPC). CDR3 bases: TGTGCCAGAAGACTTCCGACAGGAAACTCCTACGAGCAGTACTTC. Residues: CARRLPTGNSYEQYF.